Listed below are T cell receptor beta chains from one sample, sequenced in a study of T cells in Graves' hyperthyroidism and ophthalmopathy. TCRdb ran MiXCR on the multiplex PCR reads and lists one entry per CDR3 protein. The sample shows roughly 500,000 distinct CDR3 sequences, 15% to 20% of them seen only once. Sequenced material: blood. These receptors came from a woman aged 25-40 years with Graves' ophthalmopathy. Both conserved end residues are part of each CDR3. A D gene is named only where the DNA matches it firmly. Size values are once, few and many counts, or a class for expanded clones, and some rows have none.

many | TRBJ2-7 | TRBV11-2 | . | CASRFQGILYEQYF | TGTGCCAGCCGTTTTCAGGGTATCTTATACGAGCAGTACTTC
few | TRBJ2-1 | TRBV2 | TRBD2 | CARGRLAALNEQFF | TGTGCCAGGGGGAGACTAGCCGCCTTAAATGAGCAGTTCTTC
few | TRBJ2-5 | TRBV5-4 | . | CASSLASRQETQYF | TGTGCCAGCAGCTTGGCTAGCCGGCAAGAGACCCAGTACTTC
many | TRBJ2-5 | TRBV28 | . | CASSPSDYQETQYF | TGTGCCAGCAGTCCATCGGACTACCAAGAGACCCAGTACTTC
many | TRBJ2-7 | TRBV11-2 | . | CASSHPQRGWYEQYF | TGTGCCAGCAGCCATCCCCAGCGCGGGTGGTACGAGCAGTACTTC
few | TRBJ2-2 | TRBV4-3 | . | CASSLLGGLRTGELFF | TGCGCCAGCAGCCTCTTAGGGGGACTGCGCACCGGGGAGCTGTTTTTT
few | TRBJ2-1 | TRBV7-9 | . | CASSLSSLGSRLRPNEQFF | TGTGCCAGCAGCTTAAGTTCATTGGGTAGCCGGCTTCGACCCAATGAGCAGTTCTTC
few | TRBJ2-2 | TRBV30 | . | CAWSVQWGGGNTGELFF | TGTGCCTGGAGTGTACAATGGGGGGGCGGGAACACCGGGGAGCTGTTTTTT
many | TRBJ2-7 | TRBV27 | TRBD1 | CASSFSGTAYEQYF | TGTGCCAGCAGTTTTTCTGGGACAGCCTACGAGCAGTACTTC
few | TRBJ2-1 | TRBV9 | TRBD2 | CASSVNGRGDNEQFF | TGTGCCAGCAGCGTAAACGGCCGGGGGGACAATGAGCAGTTCTTC
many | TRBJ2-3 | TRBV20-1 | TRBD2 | CSASRLAGPTDTQYF | TGCAGTGCTTCCCGTCTAGCGGGCCCCACAGATACGCAGTATTTT
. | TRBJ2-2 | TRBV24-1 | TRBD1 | CATSDWGGQGATGELFF | TGTGCCACCAGTGACTGGGGGGGACAGGGGGCCACCGGGGAGCTGTTTTTT
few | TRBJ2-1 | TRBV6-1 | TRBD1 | CASSARGQGFYNEQFF | TGTGCCAGCAGCGCCCGAGGACAGGGGTTCTACAATGAGCAGTTCTTC
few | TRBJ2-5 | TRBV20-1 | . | CSVRDGQETQYF | TGCAGCGTCCGGGACGGCCAAGAGACCCAGTACTTC
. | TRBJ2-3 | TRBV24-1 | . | CATSDSEGNTDTQYF | TGTGCCACCAGTGATTCGGAGGGTAACACAGATACGCAGTATTTT
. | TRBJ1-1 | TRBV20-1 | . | CSATGTLLESWTEAFF | TGCAGTGCCACCGGGACACTCCTCGAGAGTTGGACTGAAGCTTTCTTT
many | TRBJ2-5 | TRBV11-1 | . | CASSYRVRGETQYF | TGTGCCAGCAGTTATAGAGTCCGGGGAGAGACCCAGTACTTC
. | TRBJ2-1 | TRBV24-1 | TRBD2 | CATSDFSGGRADEQFF | TGTGCCACCAGTGATTTTTCCGGCGGGAGGGCCGATGAGCAGTTCTTC
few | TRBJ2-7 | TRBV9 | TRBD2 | CASSVGLANYEQYF | TGTGCCAGCAGCGTGGGACTAGCGAACTACGAGCAGTACTTC
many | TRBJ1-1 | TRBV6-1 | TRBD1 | CASRKGQSNTEAFF | TGTGCCAGCAGGAAGGGACAGTCGAACACTGAAGCTTTCTTT
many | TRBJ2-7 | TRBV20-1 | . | CSARDTADLYEQYF | TGCAGTGCTAGAGATACAGCGGACCTCTACGAGCAGTACTTC
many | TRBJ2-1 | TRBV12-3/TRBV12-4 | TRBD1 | CASSFGTGVEQFF | TGTGCCAGCAGTTTCGGGACAGGGGTCGAGCAGTTCTTC
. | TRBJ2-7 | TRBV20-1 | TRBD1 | CSARTRTGFPHEQYF | TGCAGTGCTAGAACCCGGACAGGGTTCCCCCACGAGCAGTACTTC
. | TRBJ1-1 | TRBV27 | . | CASNVYGGADTEAFF | TGTGCCAGCAACGTATATGGGGGGGCGGACACTGAAGCTTTCTTT
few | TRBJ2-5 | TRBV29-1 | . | CSVEYRPGETQYF | TGCAGCGTTGAATACAGGCCGGGGGAGACCCAGTACTTC
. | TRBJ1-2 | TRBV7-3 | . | CASSYGARYGYTF | TGTGCCAGCAGCTACGGAGCGCGCTATGGCTACACCTTC
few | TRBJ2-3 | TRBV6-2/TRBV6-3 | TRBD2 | CASSTGTSGTTQYF | TGTGCCAGCAGTACAGGGACTAGCGGGACTACGCAGTATTTT
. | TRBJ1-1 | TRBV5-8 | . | CASSQDVRNPAGTEAFF | TGCGCCAGCAGCCAAGATGTGCGCAATCCCGCCGGCACTGAAGCTTTCTTT
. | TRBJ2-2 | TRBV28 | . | CASSYTATGELFF | TGTGCCAGCAGTTATACGGCAACCGGGGAGCTGTTTTTT
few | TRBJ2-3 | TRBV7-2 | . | CASSPALPPDTQYF | TGTGCCAGCAGCCCGGCCCTACCCCCAGATACGCAGTATTTT
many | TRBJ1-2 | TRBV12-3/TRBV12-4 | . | CASSLNPGARSGYTF | TGTGCCAGCAGTTTGAACCCAGGGGCGCGCAGTGGCTACACCTTC
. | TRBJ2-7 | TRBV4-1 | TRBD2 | CASSQDTVLASGYEQYF | TGCGCCAGCAGCCAAGATACCGTCTTGGCTAGCGGCTACGAGCAGTACTTC
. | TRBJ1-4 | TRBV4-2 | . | CASSQDRQALFF | TGTGCCAGCAGCCAAGACAGACAGGCACTGTTTTTT
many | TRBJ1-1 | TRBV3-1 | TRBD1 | CASSTWTGGFMNTEAFF | TGTGCCAGCAGCACATGGACAGGGGGTTTCATGAACACTGAAGCTTTCTTT
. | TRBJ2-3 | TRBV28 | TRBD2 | CAGSQSTTSGTDTQYF | TGTGCCGGCAGCCAATCAACGACTAGCGGCACAGATACGCAGTATTTT
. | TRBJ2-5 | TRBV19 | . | CASSIGGGALETQYF | TGTGCCAGTAGTATAGGCGGCGGAGCTCTAGAGACCCAGTACTTC
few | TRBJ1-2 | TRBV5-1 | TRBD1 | CASSLAQTGGYTF | TGCGCCAGCAGCTTGGCCCAGACAGGGGGCTACACCTTC
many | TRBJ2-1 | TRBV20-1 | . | CSARQGSSYNEQFF | TGCAGTGCTAGACAGGGCAGCTCCTACAATGAGCAGTTCTTC
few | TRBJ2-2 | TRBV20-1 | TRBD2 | CSARPGLAGNTGELFF | TGCAGTGCTAGGCCGGGACTAGCGGGGAACACCGGGGAGCTGTTTTTT
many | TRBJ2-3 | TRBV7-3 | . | CASSVFGDTDTQYF | TGTGCCAGCAGCGTGTTTGGGGACACAGATACGCAGTATTTT
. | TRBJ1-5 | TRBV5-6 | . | CASSFGQYQPQHF | TGTGCCAGCAGCTTTGGGCAGTATCAGCCCCAGCATTTT
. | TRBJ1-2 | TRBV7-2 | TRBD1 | CASSLVPLGTGAPHNYGYTF | TGTGCCAGCAGCTTAGTGCCCTTAGGGACAGGGGCCCCTCATAACTATGGCTACACCTTC
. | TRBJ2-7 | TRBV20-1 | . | CSAYDSLSYEQYF | TGCAGTGCCTACGACAGTCTCTCCTACGAGCAGTACTTC
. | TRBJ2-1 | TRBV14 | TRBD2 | CASSQGSAGGTYNEQFF | TGTGCCAGCAGCCAAGGGTCGGCGGGGGGAACCTACAATGAGCAGTTCTTC
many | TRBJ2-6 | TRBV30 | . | CAWRPTGANVLTF | TGTGCCTGGCGGCCGACCGGGGCCAACGTCCTGACTTTC
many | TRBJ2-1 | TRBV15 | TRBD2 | CATSRSGGRAGNEQFF | TGTGCCACCAGCAGGAGTGGCGGGAGGGCGGGGAATGAGCAGTTCTTC
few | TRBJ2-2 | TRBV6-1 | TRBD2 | CASSWVAGSGELFF | TGTGCCAGCAGTTGGGTAGCGGGATCCGGGGAGCTGTTTTTT
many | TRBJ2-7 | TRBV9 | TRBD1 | CASSVSPAGQGSYEQYF | TGTGCCAGCAGCGTAAGTCCCGCGGGACAGGGCTCCTACGAGCAGTACTTC
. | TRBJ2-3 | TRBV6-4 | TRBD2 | CASSASGRDTQYF | TGTGCCAGCAGTGCTAGCGGGAGAGATACGCAGTATTTT
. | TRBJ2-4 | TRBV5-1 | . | CASSLNRLAKNIQYF | TGCGCCAGCAGCTTAAACAGACTAGCCAAAAACATTCAGTACTTC
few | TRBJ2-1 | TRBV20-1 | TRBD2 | CSAPSGGASREQFF | TGCAGTGCCCCTAGCGGGGGGGCCTCAAGGGAGCAGTTCTTC
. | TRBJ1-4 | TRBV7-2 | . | CASSPYRGWEKLFF | TGTGCCAGCAGCCCATATCGAGGGTGGGAAAAACTGTTTTTT